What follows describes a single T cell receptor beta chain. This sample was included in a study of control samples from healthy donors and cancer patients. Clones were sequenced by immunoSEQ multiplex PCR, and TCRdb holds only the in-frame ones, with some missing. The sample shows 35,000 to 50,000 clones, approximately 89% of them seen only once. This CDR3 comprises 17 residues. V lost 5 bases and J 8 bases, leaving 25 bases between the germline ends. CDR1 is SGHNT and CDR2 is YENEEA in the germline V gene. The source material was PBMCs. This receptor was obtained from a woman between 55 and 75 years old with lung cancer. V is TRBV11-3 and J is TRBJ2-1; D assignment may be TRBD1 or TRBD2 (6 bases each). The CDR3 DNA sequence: TGTGCCAGCAGCCAGGGGCGCTACGCGGGGTCTCAGGATGAGCAGTTCTTC. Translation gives CASSQGRYAGSQDEQFF.